This TCR beta chain emerged from a study of blood T cell repertoires in COVID-19. The repertoire was sequenced with immunoSEQ multiplex PCR; TCRdb's copy has only in-frame clones and lacks some. This sample has more than 300,000 clones, with roughly 87% found just once. CDR1 KGHSH and CDR2 LQKENI come from the germline V gene. The CDR3 contains 13 residues. V was trimmed by 5 bases and J by 3 bases, leaving 8 bases between them. The chain is built from TRBV18 and TRBJ1-5, with D perhaps matching TRBD1 (5 bases). The source is a woman between 50 and 59 years old who had recovered from COVID-19. The sample comprised PBMCs or T cells enriched from blood (not recorded which). The DNA of the CDR3 is TGTGCCAGCTCAGGGGGGAACAATCAGCCCCAGCATTTT. Residues: CASSGGNNQPQHF.